Shown below are 30 T cell receptor beta chains from a single sample sequenced in a study of blood T cell repertoires in COVID-19. Profiling relied on immunoSEQ multiplex PCR, and the TCRdb table lists in-frame clones only, not all of them. In the table there are about 290,000 clones, roughly 89% of which are singletons. Sequencing used peripheral blood. Every receptor here comes from a woman aged 30 to 39 with COVID-19, enrolled during active disease.

V gene TRBV12-3 or TRBV12-4 combines with J gene TRBJ1-2; 8 positions agree with TRBD1. With V trimmed by 5 bases and J by 7 bases, 6 bases remained unmatched. The CDR3 sequence is 13 residues long. The CDR3 protein is CASSPRGLSGYTF. The CDR3 DNA sequence: TGTGCCAGCAGTCCCAGGGGGCTGTCTGGCTACACCTTC.

The J gene is TRBJ2-3, the V gene TRBV5-4; possible D gene TRBD1, 5 bases. CDR3 length: 16 residues. Germline V gene lookup returns CDR1 SGHNT and CDR2 YYREEE (reference sequence). V lost 0 bases to trimming and J lost 4 bases, with 15 bases between them. The CDR3 region has the DNA TGTGCCAGCAGCTTGGGGCACCAGGGTGGGGCAGATACGCAGTATTTT. Translation gives CASSLGHQGGADTQYF. The entire variable domain, with the rest obtained from reference TRBV5-4 and TRBJ2-3, is as follows: ETGVTQSPTHLIKTRGQQVTLRCSSQSGHNTVSWYQQALGQGPQFIFQYYREEENGRGNFPPRFSGLQFPNYSSELNVNALELDDSALYLCASSLGHQGGADTQYFGPGTRLTVL.

The rearrangement links TRBV2 to TRBJ1-5, with 8 bases aligning to TRBD1. The J segment lost 6 bases and the V segment lost 8 bases, leaving 12 bases of the junction unmatched. This CDR3 is built from 15 residues. The V gene's germline CDR1 is SNHLY and CDR2 FYNNEI. The CDR3 loop reads CASGPRGRQGQPQHF. The CDR3 coding sequence is TGTGCCAGCGGTCCCAGGGGGCGCCAGGGTCAGCCCCAGCATTTT.

This sequence joins TRBV10-3 and TRBJ1-2, with TRBD1 as a possible D gene (6 bases). V shed 9 bases and J shed 4 bases, with 15 bases lying between them. Germline assignment: CDR1 ENHRY and CDR2 SYGVKD. The CDR3 is 13 amino acids. CDR3: CAMGSDRSYGYTF. The CDR3 DNA reads as TGTGCCATGGGCAGCGACAGGAGCTATGGCTACACCTTC.

The chain employs TRBV13 and TRBJ2-2; perhaps TRBD2 as D (5 bases). CDR1 is PRHDT, CDR2 FYEKMQ, per germline (reference sequence). The CDR3 sequence is 14 residues long. Between the trimmed V and J ends, which lost 7 bases and 8 bases, there was a span of 17 bases. CDR3 DNA sequence: TGTGCCAGCACCGCGTCACCCTCGGGGGGGGAGCTGTTTTTT. Translation: CASTASPSGGELFF.

This clone showed up just once. This sequence joins TRBV6-4 and TRBJ2-1; TRBD2 matches 10 bases. The germline V gene encodes CDR1 MRHNA and CDR2 SNTAGT. This CDR3 is built from 14 residues. The V segment lost 2 bases and the J segment 7 bases; nucleotides outside the gene matches: 2. The CDR3, as DNA: TGTGCCAGCAGTGACAGCGGGGGGGCAAATGAGCAGTTCTTC. It encodes CASSDSGGANEQFF.

The chain joins TRBV2 to TRBJ1-1, with TRBD1 identical over 9 bases. Per germline, CDR1 SNHLY and CDR2 FYNNEI. V lost 6 bases, J lost 11 bases, and 10 bases stayed unmatched. This CDR3 has 13 residues. DNA for the CDR3: TGTGCCAGCAGCGCCGGGACAGGGCCCTTGGCTTTCTTT. Protein product: CASSAGTGPLAFF.

This chain uses TRBV7-5 with TRBJ1-5; the table's TRBD1 call for D was not verified on the DNA. TRBV7-5 is noted as a pseudogene. The CDR3 length is 14 residues. The CDR3 reads CVRSEGQGRQPQHF. CDR3 nucleotides: TGTGTCAGAAGCGAGGGACAGGGGAGACAGCCCCAGCATTTT.

This rearrangement joins TRBV12-5 to TRBJ1-3; no reliable D call. This CDR3 comprises 16 residues. Germline V gene sequence: CDR1 LGHNT, CDR2 FRNRAP. The germline V and J ends were trimmed by 5 bases and 0 bases, with 14 bases remaining between them. CDR3 coding DNA: TGTGCTAGTGGTGGTACCCAGTTTTCCTCTGGAAACACCATATATTTT. Amino acid sequence: CASGGTQFSSGNTIYF.

This rearrangement joins TRBV30 to TRBJ1-2; D gene uncertain. Germline assignment: CDR1 GTSNPN and CDR2 SVGIG (reference sequence). V was shortened by 2 bases and J by 5 bases, with 12 bases between the two germline ends. The CDR3 runs to 13 residues. The DNA of the CDR3 is TGTGCCTGGAGTCTGTTAGTCGGGTATGGCTACACCTTC. Its protein product is CAWSLLVGYGYTF.

CDR3 residues: CASSPVDIRHGYTF. CDR3 DNA sequence: TGTGCCAGCTCACCCGTCGACATAAGGCATGGCTACACCTTC. The rearrangement joins TRBV18 to TRBJ1-2; unclear D gene. Germline CDR1 and CDR2: KGHSH and LQKENI. The CDR3 is made up of 14 amino acids. V was clipped by 3 bases and J by 6 bases, with 14 bases between them.

The chain carries TRBV3-1 (or the pseudogene TRBV3-2) and TRBJ1-3; a weak D match, TRBD1 (6 bases). V was trimmed by 5 bases and J by 2 bases, leaving 16 bases between them. CDR3 length equals 16 residues. Germline CDR1 LGHDT, CDR2 YNNKEL (reference sequence). CDR3 coding DNA: TGTGCCAGCAGCACTCGGACAGAAAGGACTGGAAACACCATATATTTT. Translation: CASSTRTERTGNTIYF.

The chain uses TRBV19 and TRBJ2-7; 9 nucleotides align to TRBD1. Unmatched junction bases numbered 5, after V lost 5 bases and J lost 0 bases. The CDR3 sequence is 15 residues long. Per the germline V gene, CDR1 is LNHDA and CDR2 is SQIVND (reference sequence). The CDR3 loop is CASSAGQGGSYEQYF. The CDR3 DNA is TGTGCCAGTAGTGCGGGACAGGGTGGCTCCTACGAGCAGTACTTC. The complete variable domain, with remaining parts taken from reference TRBV19 and TRBJ2-7, reads DGGITQSPKYLFRKEGQNVTLSCEQNLNHDAMYWYRQDPGQGLRLIYYSQIVNDFQKGDIAEGYSVSREKKESFPLTVTSAQKNPTAFYLCASSAGQGGSYEQYFGPGTRLTVT.

The chain is built from TRBV10-2 and TRBJ2-1, with TRBD2 matching 16 bases. Germline CDR1 and CDR2: WSHSY and SAAADI. Trimming took 7 bases from V and 8 from J; bases not matched to a gene: 8. This CDR3 has 16 residues. The CDR3 nucleotides are TGCGCCAGCATCGGTGGGACTAGCGGGGGGGCGTATGAGCAGTTCTTC. This translates into CASIGGTSGGAYEQFF.

Only a few counts were recorded for this clone. This sequence joins TRBV5-1 and TRBJ1-2, with 9 positions matching TRBD1. CDR1 and CDR2 (germline): SGHRS, YFSETQ. The trim removed 3 bases at V and 1 base at J, leaving 7 bases unmatched. The CDR3 is made up of 16 amino acids. The CDR3, as DNA: TGCGCCAGCAGCTCGGGACAGGGTTGGAGTAACTATGGCTACACCTTC. Encoded protein: CASSSGQGWSNYGYTF.

The gene calls are TRBV12-3 or TRBV12-4 and TRBJ1-1; 7 bases match TRBD1. The ends lost 7 bases at V and 4 bases at J; junction bases unmatched: 6. The CDR3 sequence is 13 residues long. The CDR3 reads CASNWDSVTEAFF. DNA for the CDR3: TGTGCCAGCAACTGGGACAGCGTCACTGAAGCTTTCTTT.

This chain uses TRBV29-1 with TRBJ2-7; D may be TRBD2 (7 bases). V lost 4 bases to trimming and J lost 3 bases, with 10 bases between them. The CDR3 totals 12 residues. CDR1 SQVTM and CDR2 ANQGSEA come from the germline V gene. CDR3: CSVAGEGYEQYF. CDR3 in DNA: TGCAGCGTTGCAGGGGAGGGCTACGAGCAGTACTTC.

The rearrangement uses TRBV18 and TRBJ2-7, with 8 nucleotides matching TRBD1. This CDR3 spans 15 amino acids. The ends lost 6 bases at V and 2 bases at J; junction bases unmatched: 9. The germline CDR1 and CDR2 sequences are KGHSH and LQKENI. The DNA of the CDR3 is TGTGCCAGCTCTCAAGCCGGGACAGGACCCTACGAGCAGTACTTC. Residues: CASSQAGTGPYEQYF.

This clone turned up a few times. The chain joins TRBV27 to TRBJ1-1; TRBD1 matches at 7 bases. There are 12 residues in the CDR3. In germline, CDR1 is MNHEY, CDR2 SMNVEV (reference sequence). Unmatched junction bases numbered 7, after V lost 10 bases and J lost 5 bases. CDR3 sequence: CATMTGLTEAFF. The DNA for the CDR3 is TGTGCCACGATGACAGGGCTTACTGAAGCTTTCTTT.

V is TRBV3-1 (or the pseudogene TRBV3-2) and J is TRBJ2-2; a weak D match, TRBD1 (5 bases). With 2 bases removed from V and 7 bases from J, the gap between germline ends came to 20 bases. CDR1 LGHDT and CDR2 YNNKEL come from the germline V gene (reference sequence). The CDR3 runs 17 residues. In DNA, the CDR3 is TGTGCCAGCAGCCAAATGACTTGGCAGGGTTCGGGCGGGGAGCTGTTTTTT. This translates into CASSQMTWQGSGGELFF.

The table lists this clone with a count of one. The chain recombines TRBV7-9 with TRBJ1-2; no clear D gene. Trimming took off 0 bases at V and 4 bases at J, with 15 bases between the two ends. The length of the CDR3 is 16 residues. Germline lookup yields CDR1 SEHNR and CDR2 FQNEAQ (reference sequence). This chain's CDR3 is CASSLAYPGSSYGYTF. The CDR3 DNA sequence: TGTGCCAGCAGCTTAGCGTATCCGGGGAGCAGCTATGGCTACACCTTC.

The genes are TRBV29-1 and TRBJ1-2; 8 bases map to TRBD1. Germline CDR1 and CDR2: SQVTM and ANQGSEA. This CDR3 has 12 amino acids. The V segment lost 4 bases and the J segment 10 bases; nucleotides outside the gene matches: 8. The CDR3 here is CSVVQGAGDYTF. CDR3 sequence (DNA): TGCAGCGTTGTTCAGGGGGCAGGAGACTACACCTTC.

The chain recombines TRBV5-1 with TRBJ1-4; D remains ambiguous. This CDR3 has 14 residues. The ends were cut back, 0 bases at V and 8 bases at J, with 11 bases in the middle. CDR1 and CDR2 from the germline V gene are SGHRS and YFSETQ. The chain's CDR3 is CASSLDAGGEKLFF. The CDR3 region has the DNA TGCGCCAGCAGCTTGGATGCTGGAGGGGAAAAACTGTTTTTT. Filled out from reference TRBV5-1 and TRBJ1-4, the complete variable domain reads KAGVTQTPRYLIKTRGQQVTLSCSPISGHRSVSWYQQTPGQGLQFLFEYFSETQRNKGNFPGRFSGRQFSNSRSEMNVSTLELGDSALYLCASSLDAGGEKLFFGSGTQLSVL.

This chain uses TRBV2 with TRBJ1-4; D unclear. The germline gives CDR1 SNHLY, CDR2 FYNNEI. Deletions cut 7 bases from V and 0 bases from J, with 12 bases between. The CDR3 totals 15 residues. The DNA of the CDR3 is TGTGCCAGCACCCCGTCGTCGGCAACTAATGAAAAACTGTTTTTT. It translates to CASTPSSATNEKLFF.

The chain recombines TRBV14 with TRBJ1-1; TRBD1 matches at 8 bases. CDR1 is SGHDN and CDR2 is FVKESK in the germline V gene. V trimming: 4 bases; J trimming: 11 bases; junction bases outside the gene matches: 9. The CDR3 consists of 13 residues. The CDR3 DNA sequence: TGTGCCAGCAGCCGAATAGGACAGGGTAGGGCTTTCTTT. It yields the protein CASSRIGQGRAFF.

V gene TRBV9 combines with J gene TRBJ2-3; perhaps TRBD2 as D (6 bases). V was pared by 2 bases and J by 3 bases, with 19 bases between. Looked up from germline, CDR1 is SGDLS and CDR2 is YYNGEE. The CDR3 runs to 17 residues. CDR3 bases: TGTGCCAGCAGCGTTCCCATGATGGGGGGAACTACAGATACGCAGTATTTT. Amino acid sequence: CASSVPMMGGTTDTQYF.

Comments on this clone: The same CDR3 is also encoded by other DNA sequences in this sample. V usage is TRBV6-5 and J usage is TRBJ1-2; D perhaps matches TRBD1 (6 bases). The germline gives CDR1 MNHEY, CDR2 SVGAGI. The CDR3 loop spans 12 amino acids. V was pared by 11 bases and J by 0 bases, with 10 bases between. Here the CDR3 reads CASRTANYGYTF. Written as DNA, the CDR3 is TGTGCCTCCCGGACAGCTAACTATGGCTACACCTTC.

This clone was observed a single time. The chain combines TRBV5-1 with TRBJ2-7; TRBD1 matches 9 bases. The V gene end was trimmed by 3 bases and the J gene end by 4 bases; junction bases not matched to a gene: 2. The length of the CDR3 is 13 residues. CDR1 and CDR2 (germline): SGHRS, YFSETQ. CDR3 nucleotide sequence: TGCGCCAGCAGCTGGGACAGGGAATACGAGCAGTACTTC. It translates to CASSWDREYEQYF.

The CDR3 DNA reads TGTGCCAGCAGCTTAAAGGGACAACCACAGCCCCAGCATTTT. It encodes CASSLKGQPQPQHF. This chain joins TRBV7-9 and TRBJ1-5; D is perhaps TRBD1 (6 bases). The V and J ends lost 2 bases and 7 bases respectively, with 12 bases between them. The CDR3 is made up of 14 amino acids. The germline gives CDR1 SEHNR, CDR2 FQNEAQ (reference sequence).

The rearrangement uses TRBV6-5 and TRBJ2-7, with D possibly matching TRBD1 (7 bases). Germline V gives CDR1 MNHEY, CDR2 SVGAGI. The CDR3 is 14 amino acids. V was clipped by 8 bases and J by 1 base, with 15 bases between them. This chain's CDR3 is CASRIRGRSYEQYF. The CDR3 DNA reads as TGTGCCAGCCGGATCAGGGGGAGGTCCTACGAGCAGTACTTC.